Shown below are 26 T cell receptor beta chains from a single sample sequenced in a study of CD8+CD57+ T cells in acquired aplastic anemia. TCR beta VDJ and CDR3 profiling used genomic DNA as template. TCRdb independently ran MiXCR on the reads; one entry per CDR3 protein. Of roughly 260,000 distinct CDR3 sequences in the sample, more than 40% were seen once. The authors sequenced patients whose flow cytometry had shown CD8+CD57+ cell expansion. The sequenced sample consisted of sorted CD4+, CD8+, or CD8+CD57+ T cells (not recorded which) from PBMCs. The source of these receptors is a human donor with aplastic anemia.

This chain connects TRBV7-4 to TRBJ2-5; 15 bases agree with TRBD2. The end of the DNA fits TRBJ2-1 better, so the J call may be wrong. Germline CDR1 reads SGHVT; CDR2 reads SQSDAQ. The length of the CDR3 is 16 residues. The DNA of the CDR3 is TGTGCCAGCAGCCAGGGGACTAGCGGGGGGTTCAATGAGCAGTTCTTC. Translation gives CASSQGTSGGFNEQFF.

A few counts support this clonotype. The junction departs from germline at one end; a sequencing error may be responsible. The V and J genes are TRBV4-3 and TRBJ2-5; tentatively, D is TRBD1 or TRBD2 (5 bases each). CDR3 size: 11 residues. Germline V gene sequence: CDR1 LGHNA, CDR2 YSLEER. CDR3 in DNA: TGCGCCAGCAGCCCTCAGAGGGGATTCGGTTTC. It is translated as CASSPQRGFGF.

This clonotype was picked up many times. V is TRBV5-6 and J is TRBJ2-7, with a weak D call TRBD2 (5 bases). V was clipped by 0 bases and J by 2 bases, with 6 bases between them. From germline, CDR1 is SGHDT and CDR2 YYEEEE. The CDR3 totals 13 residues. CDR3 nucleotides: TGTGCCAGCAGCTTGGGCGGGCCCTACGAGCAGTACTTC. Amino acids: CASSLGGPYEQYF. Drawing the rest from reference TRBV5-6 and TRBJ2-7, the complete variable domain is DAGVTQSPTHLIKTRGQQVTLRCSPKSGHDTVSWYQQALGQGPQFIFQYYEEEERQRGNFPDRFSGHQFPNYSSELNVNALLLGDSALYLCASSLGGPYEQYFGPGTRLTVT.

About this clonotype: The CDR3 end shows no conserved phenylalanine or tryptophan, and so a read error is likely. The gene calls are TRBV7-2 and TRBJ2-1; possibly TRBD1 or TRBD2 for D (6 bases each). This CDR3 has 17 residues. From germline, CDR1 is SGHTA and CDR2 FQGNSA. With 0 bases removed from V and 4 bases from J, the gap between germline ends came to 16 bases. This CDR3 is CASSLAGASVRYNEQFL. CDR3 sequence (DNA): TGTGCCAGCAGCTTAGCGGGGGCTAGCGTTCGTTACAATGAGCAGTTCCTC.

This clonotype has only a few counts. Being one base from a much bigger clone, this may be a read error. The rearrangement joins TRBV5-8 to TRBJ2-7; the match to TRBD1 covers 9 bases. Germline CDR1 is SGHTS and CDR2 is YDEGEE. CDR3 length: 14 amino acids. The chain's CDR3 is CAGSQDRGFYEQYF. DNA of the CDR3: TGCGCCGGCAGCCAAGACAGGGGGTTCTACGAGCAGTACTTC.

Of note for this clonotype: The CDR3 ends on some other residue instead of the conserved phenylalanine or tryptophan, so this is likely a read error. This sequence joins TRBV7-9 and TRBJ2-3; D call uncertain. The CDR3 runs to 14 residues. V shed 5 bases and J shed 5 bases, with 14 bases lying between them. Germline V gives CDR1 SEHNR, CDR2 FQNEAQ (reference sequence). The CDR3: CASSGLVGLDTQYS. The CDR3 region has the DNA TGTGCCAGCAGCGGGCTAGTCGGATTAGATACGCAGTATTCT.

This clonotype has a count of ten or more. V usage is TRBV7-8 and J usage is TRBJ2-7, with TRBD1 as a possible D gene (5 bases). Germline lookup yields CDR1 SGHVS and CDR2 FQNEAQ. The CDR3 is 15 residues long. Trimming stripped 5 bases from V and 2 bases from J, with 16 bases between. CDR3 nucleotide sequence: TGTGCCAGCAGCATACAGGACGCCCAAACCTACGAGCAGTACTTC. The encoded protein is CASSIQDAQTYEQYF.

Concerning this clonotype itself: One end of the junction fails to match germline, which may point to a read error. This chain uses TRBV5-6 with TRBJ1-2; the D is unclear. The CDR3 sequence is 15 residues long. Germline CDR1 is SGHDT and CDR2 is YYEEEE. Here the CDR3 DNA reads TGTGCCAGCATCAAGGGCGGAGCGTCTAACTATGGCTGCACCTTC. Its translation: CASIKGGASNYGCTF.

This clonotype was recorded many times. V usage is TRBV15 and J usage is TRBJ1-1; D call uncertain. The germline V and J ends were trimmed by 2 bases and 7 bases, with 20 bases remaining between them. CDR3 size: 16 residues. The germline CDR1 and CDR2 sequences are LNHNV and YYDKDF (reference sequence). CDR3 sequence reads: CATSRTVSVVQDEAFF. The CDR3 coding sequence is TGTGCCACCAGCAGAACCGTCTCCGTGGTCCAGGATGAAGCTTTCTTT.

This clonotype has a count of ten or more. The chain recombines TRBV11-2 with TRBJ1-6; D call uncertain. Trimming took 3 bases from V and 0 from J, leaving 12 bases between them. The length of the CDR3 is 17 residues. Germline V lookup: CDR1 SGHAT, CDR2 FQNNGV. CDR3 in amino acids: CASSLDGLSSYNSPLHF. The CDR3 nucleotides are TGTGCCAGCAGCTTGGACGGGCTGAGCTCCTATAATTCACCCCTCCACTTT.

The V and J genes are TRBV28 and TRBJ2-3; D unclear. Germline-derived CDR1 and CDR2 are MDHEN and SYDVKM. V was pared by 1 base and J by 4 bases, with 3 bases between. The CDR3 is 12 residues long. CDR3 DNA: TGTGCCAGCAGTTTATTCTCAGATACGCAGTATTTT. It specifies CASSLFSDTQYF.

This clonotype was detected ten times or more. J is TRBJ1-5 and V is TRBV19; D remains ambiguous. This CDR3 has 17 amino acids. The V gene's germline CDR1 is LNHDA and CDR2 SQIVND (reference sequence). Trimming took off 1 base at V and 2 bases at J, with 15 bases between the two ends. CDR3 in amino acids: CASSIVPRGSGNQPQHF. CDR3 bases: TGTGCCAGTAGTATAGTGCCCCGGGGAAGCGGCAATCAGCCCCAGCATTTT.

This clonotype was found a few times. For the CDR3, the DNA is TGTGCCAGCAGTTTATCAAGGGACGCATCTGGCGAGCAGTACTTC. It specifies CASSLSRDASGEQYF. The genes are TRBV27 and TRBJ2-7; D might be TRBD1 or TRBD2, each matching 5 bases. The CDR3 covers 15 residues. Germline V gene lookup returns CDR1 MNHEY and CDR2 SMNVEV (reference sequence). V lost 0 bases, J lost 6 bases, and 15 bases lay in between.

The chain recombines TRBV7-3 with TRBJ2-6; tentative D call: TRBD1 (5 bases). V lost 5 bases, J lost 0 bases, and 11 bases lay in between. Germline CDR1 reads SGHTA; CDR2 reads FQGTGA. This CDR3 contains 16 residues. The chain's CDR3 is CASSPRQHSGANVLTF. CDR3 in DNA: TGTGCCAGCAGCCCCCGACAGCACTCTGGGGCCAACGTCCTGACTTTC. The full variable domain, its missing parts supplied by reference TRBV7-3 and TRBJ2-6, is GAGVSQTPSNKVTEKGKYVELRCDPISGHTALYWYRQSLGQGPEFLIYFQGTGAADDSGLPNDRFFAVRPEGSVSTLKIQRTERGDSAVYLCASSPRQHSGANVLTFGAGSRLTVL.

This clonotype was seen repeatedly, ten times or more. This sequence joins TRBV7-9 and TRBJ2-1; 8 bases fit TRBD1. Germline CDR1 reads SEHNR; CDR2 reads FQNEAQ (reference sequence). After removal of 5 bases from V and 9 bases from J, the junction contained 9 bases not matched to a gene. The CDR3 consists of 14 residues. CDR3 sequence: CASSPEQGTGEQFF. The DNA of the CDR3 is TGTGCCAGCAGCCCAGAACAGGGGACAGGTGAGCAGTTCTTC.

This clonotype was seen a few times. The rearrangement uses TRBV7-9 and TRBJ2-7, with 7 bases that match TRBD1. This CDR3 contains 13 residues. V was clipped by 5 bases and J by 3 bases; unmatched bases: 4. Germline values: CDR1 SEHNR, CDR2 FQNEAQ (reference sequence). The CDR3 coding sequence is TGTGCCAGCAGCCAGTGGACAGGCTACGAGCAGTACTTC. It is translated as CASSQWTGYEQYF. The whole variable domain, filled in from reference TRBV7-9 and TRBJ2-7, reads DTGVSQNPRHKITKRGQNVTFRCDPISEHNRLYWYRQTLGQGPEFLTYFQNEAQLEKSRLLSDRFSAERPKGSFSTLEIQRTEQGDSAMYLCASSQWTGYEQYFGPGTRLTVT.

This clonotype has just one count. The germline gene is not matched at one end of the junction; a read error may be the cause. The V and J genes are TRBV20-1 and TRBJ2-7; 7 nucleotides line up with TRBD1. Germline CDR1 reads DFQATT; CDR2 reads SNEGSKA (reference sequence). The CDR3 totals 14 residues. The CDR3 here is CSARAGTEPPEQCF. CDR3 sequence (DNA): TGCAGTGCTAGAGCCGGGACAGAACCTCCCGAGCAGTGCTTC.

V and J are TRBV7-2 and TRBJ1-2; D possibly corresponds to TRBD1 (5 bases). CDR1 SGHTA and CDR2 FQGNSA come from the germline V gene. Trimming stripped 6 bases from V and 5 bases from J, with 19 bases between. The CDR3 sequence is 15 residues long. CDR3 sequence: CASRSGAAGVYGYTF. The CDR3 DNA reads TGTGCCAGCAGGAGTGGGGCAGCCGGAGTTTATGGCTACACCTTC. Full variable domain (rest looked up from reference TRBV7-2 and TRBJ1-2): GAGVSQSPSNKVTEKGKDVELRCDPISGHTALYWYRQSLGQGLEFLIYFQGNSAPDKSGLPSDRFSAERTGGSVSTLTIQRTQQEDSAVYLCASRSGAAGVYGYTFGSGTRLTVV.

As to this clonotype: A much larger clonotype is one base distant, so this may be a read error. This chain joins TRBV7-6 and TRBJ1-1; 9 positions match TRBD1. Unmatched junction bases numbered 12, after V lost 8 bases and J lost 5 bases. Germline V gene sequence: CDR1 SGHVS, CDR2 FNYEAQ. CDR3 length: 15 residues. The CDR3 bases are TGTGCCAGCGGCCTTCGACAGGGGGGCGGAACTGAAGCTTTCTTT. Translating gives CASGLRQGGGTEAFF.

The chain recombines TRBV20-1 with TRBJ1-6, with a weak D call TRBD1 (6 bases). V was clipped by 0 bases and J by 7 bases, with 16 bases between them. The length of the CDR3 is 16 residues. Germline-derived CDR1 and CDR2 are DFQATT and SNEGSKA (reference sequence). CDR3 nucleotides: TGCAGTGCTAGAGACCGCCTGGGGGCTGAGAATTCACCCCTCCACTTT. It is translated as CSARDRLGAENSPLHF.

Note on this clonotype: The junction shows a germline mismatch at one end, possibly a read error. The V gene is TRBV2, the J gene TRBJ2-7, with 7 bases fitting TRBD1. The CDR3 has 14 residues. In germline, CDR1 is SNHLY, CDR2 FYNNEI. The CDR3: CAGRERTGTYEQYF. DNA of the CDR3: TGTGCCGGCAGAGAGAGGACAGGTACCTACGAGCAGTACTTC.

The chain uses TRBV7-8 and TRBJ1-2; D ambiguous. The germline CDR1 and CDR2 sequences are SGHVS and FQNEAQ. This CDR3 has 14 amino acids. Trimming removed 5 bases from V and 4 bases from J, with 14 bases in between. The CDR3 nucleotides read TGTGCCAGCAGCGCAACGGACCGACTCTATGGCTACACCTTC. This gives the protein CASSATDRLYGYTF.

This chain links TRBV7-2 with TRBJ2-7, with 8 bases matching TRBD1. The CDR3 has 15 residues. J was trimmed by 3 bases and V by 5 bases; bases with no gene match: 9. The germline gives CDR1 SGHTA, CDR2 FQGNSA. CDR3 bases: TGTGCCAGCAGCCACCGGACAGGGAACCGCTACGAGCAGTACTTC. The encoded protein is CASSHRTGNRYEQYF.

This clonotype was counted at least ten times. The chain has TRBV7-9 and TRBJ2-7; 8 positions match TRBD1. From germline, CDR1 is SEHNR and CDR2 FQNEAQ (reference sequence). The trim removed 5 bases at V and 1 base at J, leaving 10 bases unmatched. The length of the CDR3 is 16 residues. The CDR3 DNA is TGTGCCAGCAGCCGACCGACAGGGGCGCGTTCCTACGAGCAGTACTTC. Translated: CASSRPTGARSYEQYF. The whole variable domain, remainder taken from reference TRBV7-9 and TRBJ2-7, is DTGVSQNPRHKITKRGQNVTFRCDPISEHNRLYWYRQTLGQGPEFLTYFQNEAQLEKSRLLSDRFSAERPKGSFSTLEIQRTEQGDSAMYLCASSRPTGARSYEQYFGPGTRLTVT.

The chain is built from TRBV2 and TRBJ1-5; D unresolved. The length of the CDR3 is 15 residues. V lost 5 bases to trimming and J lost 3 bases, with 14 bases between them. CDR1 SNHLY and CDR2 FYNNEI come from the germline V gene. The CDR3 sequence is CASSSDALPNQPQHF. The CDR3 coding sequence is TGTGCCAGCAGTTCCGACGCCCTTCCCAATCAGCCCCAGCATTTT.

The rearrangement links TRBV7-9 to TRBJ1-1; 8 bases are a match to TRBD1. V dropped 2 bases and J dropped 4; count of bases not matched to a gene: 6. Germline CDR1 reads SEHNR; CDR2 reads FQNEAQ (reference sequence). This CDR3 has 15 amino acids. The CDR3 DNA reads TGTGCCAGCAGCTTATTCGAGGACAGGGTCACTGAAGCTTTCTTT. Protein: CASSLFEDRVTEAFF.